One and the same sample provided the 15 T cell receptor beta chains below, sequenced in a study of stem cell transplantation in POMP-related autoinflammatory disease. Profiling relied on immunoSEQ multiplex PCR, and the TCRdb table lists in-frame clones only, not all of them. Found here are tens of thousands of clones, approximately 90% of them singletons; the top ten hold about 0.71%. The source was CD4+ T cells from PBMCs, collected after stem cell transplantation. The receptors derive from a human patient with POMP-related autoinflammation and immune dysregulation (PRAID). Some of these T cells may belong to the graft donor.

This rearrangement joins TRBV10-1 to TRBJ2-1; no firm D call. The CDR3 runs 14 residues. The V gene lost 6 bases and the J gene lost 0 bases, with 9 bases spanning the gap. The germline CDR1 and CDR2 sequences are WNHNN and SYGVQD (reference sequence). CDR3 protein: CASSLRSSYNEQFF. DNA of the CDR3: TGCGCCAGCAGCCTCAGAAGCTCCTACAATGAGCAGTTCTTC.

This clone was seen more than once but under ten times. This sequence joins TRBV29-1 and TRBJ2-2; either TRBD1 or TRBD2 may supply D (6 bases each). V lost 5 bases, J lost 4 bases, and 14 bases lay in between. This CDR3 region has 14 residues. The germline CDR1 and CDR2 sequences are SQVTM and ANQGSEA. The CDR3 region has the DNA TGCAGCGTTAAAGTAGGGGGGAGCACCGGGGAGCTGTTTTTT. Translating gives CSVKVGGSTGELFF.

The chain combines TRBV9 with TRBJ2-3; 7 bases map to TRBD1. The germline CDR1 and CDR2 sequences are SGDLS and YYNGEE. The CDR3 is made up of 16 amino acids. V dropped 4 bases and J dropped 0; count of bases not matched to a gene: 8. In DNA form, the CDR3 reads TGTGCCAGCAGCTCTCGGACAGGACATAGCACAGATACGCAGTATTTT. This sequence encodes CASSSRTGHSTDTQYF.

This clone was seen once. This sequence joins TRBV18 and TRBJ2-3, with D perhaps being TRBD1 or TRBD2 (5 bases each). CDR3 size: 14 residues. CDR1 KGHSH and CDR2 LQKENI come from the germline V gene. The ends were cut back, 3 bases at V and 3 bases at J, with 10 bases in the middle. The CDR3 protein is CASSPRGGTDTQYF. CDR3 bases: TGTGCCAGCTCACCGAGGGGTGGGACAGATACGCAGTATTTT.

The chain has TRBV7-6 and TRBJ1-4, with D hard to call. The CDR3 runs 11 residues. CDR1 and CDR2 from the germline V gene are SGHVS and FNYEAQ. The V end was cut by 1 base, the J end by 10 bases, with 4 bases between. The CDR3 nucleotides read TGTGCCAGCAGCTTAGAGTCAAAACTGTTTTTT. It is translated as CASSLESKLFF. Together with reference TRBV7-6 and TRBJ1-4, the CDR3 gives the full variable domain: GAGVSQSPRYKVTKRGQDVALRCDPISGHVSLYWYRQALGQGPEFLTYFNYEAQQDKSGLPNDRFSAERPEGSISTLTIQRTEQRDSAMYRCASSLESKLFFGSGTQLSVL.

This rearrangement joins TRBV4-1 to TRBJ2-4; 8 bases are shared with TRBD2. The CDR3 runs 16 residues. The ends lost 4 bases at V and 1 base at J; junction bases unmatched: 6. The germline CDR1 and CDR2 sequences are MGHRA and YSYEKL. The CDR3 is CASSPTSASAKNIQYF. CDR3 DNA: TGCGCCAGCAGCCCGACTAGCGCGTCGGCCAAAAACATTCAGTACTTC.

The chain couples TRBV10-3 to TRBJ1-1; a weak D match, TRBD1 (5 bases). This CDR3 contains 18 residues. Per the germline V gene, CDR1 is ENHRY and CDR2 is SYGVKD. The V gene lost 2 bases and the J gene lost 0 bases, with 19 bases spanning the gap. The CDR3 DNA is TGTGCCATCAGTGAGACCCCCGGGGACTTCTCATTGAACACTGAAGCTTTCTTT. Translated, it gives CAISETPGDFSLNTEAFF.

The CDR3 coding sequence is TGTGCCACCAGCAGAGATTATGGAGGAGGAGAGACCCAGTACTTC. Translation: CATSRDYGGGETQYF. This chain connects TRBV15 to TRBJ2-5; D might be TRBD2 (5 bases). Germline V gene lookup returns CDR1 LNHNV and CDR2 YYDKDF (reference sequence). The CDR3 has 15 amino acids. V was cut by 0 bases and J by 4 bases, with 12 bases left in between.

The CDR3 sequence is CASSLTLAQETQYF. CDR3 nucleotide sequence: TGTGCCAGCAGCTTAACCCTAGCTCAAGAGACCCAGTACTTC. J is TRBJ2-5 and V is TRBV11-2, with D possibly matching TRBD2 (5 bases). The CDR3 covers 14 residues. The V and J ends lost 2 bases and 2 bases respectively, with 9 bases between them. Germline CDR1 and CDR2: SGHAT and FQNNGV.

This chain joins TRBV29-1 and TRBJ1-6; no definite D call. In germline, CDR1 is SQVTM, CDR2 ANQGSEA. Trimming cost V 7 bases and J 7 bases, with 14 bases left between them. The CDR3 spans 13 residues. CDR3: CSARRGPNSPLHF. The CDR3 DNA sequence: TGCAGCGCCCGAAGAGGTCCCAATTCACCCCTCCACTTT.

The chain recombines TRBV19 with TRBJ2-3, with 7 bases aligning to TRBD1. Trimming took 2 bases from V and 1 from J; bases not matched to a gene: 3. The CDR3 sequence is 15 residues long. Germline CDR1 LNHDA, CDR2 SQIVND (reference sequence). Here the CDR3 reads CASSITGVGTDTQYF. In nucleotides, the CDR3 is TGTGCCAGTAGTATAACAGGGGTGGGCACAGATACGCAGTATTTT.

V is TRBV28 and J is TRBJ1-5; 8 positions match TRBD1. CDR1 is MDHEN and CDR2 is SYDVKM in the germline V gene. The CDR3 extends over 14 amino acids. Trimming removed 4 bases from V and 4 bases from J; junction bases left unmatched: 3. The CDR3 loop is CASSWGQENQPQHF. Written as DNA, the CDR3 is TGTGCCAGCAGTTGGGGACAGGAAAATCAGCCCCAGCATTTT.

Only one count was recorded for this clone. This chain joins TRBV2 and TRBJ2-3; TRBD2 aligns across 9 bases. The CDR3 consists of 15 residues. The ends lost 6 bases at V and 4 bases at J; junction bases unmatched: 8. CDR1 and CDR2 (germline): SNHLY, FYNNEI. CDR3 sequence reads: CASRPSGIRPDTQYF. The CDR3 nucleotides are TGTGCCAGCAGGCCTAGCGGGATCAGGCCAGATACGCAGTATTTT.

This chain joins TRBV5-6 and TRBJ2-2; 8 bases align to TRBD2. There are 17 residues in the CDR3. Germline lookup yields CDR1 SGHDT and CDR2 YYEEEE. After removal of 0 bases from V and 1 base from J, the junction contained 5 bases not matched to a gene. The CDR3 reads CASSLGVSGKNTGELFF. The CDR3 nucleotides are TGTGCCAGCAGCTTGGGGGTTAGCGGGAAGAACACCGGGGAGCTGTTTTTT.

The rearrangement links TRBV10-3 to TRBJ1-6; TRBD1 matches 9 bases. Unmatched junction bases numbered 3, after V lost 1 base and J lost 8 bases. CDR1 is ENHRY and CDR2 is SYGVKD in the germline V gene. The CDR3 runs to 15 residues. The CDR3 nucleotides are TGTGCCATCAGTGAGTGGGGACAGGGAGATTCACCCCTCCACTTT. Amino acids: CAISEWGQGDSPLHF.